The 17 T cell receptor beta chains reported below all come from one sample, sequenced in a study of T-cell reconstitution after alpha-beta-depleted transplantation in children. Preparing the TCRbeta library involved the use of unique molecular identifiers. TCRdb analysed the PCR reads with MiXCR anew, one entry per CDR3 protein. The sample has 440,000 or so distinct CDR3 sequences, about a tenth seen once; the top ten hold roughly 6%. The sample in question was PBMCs from the stem cell graft donor, obtained from the stem cell graft. The source of these receptors is a human donor who donated a stem cell graft to a child with acute myeloid leukemia.

J is TRBJ1-1 and V is TRBV5-1; a weak D match, TRBD1 (5 bases). The germline CDR1 and CDR2 sequences are SGHRS and YFSETQ. The V end was cut by 0 bases, the J end by 1 base, with 10 bases between. CDR3 length equals 15 residues. The DNA of the CDR3 is TGCGCCAGCAGCTTGGCCCCCGGACAGAACACTGAAGCTTTCTTT. Protein: CASSLAPGQNTEAFF.

V usage is TRBV10-3 and J usage is TRBJ2-6, with TRBD1 matching 8 bases. This CDR3 has 16 residues. Trimming removed 7 bases from V and 0 bases from J; junction bases left unmatched: 5. Germline V gene lookup returns CDR1 ENHRY and CDR2 SYGVKD. CDR3 protein: CAITPGGPSGANVLTF. Written as DNA, the CDR3 is TGTGCCATCACTCCAGGGGGCCCCTCTGGGGCCAACGTCCTGACTTTC.

V and J are TRBV10-3 and TRBJ1-2; TRBD1 agrees at 7 bases. Germline V CDR1 and CDR2: ENHRY, SYGVKD. The CDR3 is 14 residues long. J lost 0 bases, V lost 6 bases, and 4 bases had no gene match. The CDR3 region is CAIRPGTANYGYTF. The CDR3 nucleotides read TGTGCCATCAGGCCCGGGACAGCTAACTATGGCTACACCTTC.

This chain uses TRBV18 with TRBJ1-4, with a tentative D call TRBD1 (5 bases). The CDR3 length is 14 residues. CDR1 is KGHSH and CDR2 is LQKENI in the germline V gene. Trimming cost V 3 bases and J 8 bases, with 13 bases left between them. CDR3 loop: CASSPPTVREKLFF. Here the CDR3 DNA reads TGTGCCAGCTCACCCCCGACAGTAAGAGAAAAACTGTTTTTT.

The rearrangement uses TRBV4-1 and TRBJ1-6; D may be TRBD1 (5 bases). Germline V gene sequence: CDR1 MGHRA, CDR2 YSYEKL. Trimming cost V 4 bases and J 0 bases, with 10 bases left between them. This CDR3 is 16 amino acids long. CDR3 protein: CASSPGWGSYNSPLHF. The DNA of the CDR3 is TGCGCCAGCAGCCCAGGGTGGGGCTCCTATAATTCACCCCTCCACTTT.

This clonotype was counted only a few times. The chain has TRBV29-1 and TRBJ1-1; the D is unclear. CDR3 length: 11 residues. Germline lookup yields CDR1 SQVTM and CDR2 ANQGSEA. The V and J ends lost 2 bases and 5 bases respectively, with 6 bases between them. The CDR3 DNA is TGCAGCGTTGAAACGGTGACTGAAGCTTTCTTT. Translated, it gives CSVETVTEAFF.

This clonotype has more than one count but fewer than ten. The chain is built from TRBV7-9 and TRBJ2-2; possible D gene TRBD1, 5 bases. The CDR3 contains 13 residues. The germline gives CDR1 SEHNR, CDR2 FQNEAQ (reference sequence). The ends were cut back, 3 bases at V and 6 bases at J, with 8 bases in the middle. The CDR3 region is CASSFQGSGELFF. CDR3 nucleotide sequence: TGTGCCAGCAGCTTCCAGGGTTCCGGGGAGCTGTTTTTT.

This clonotype was recorded many times. The chain links TRBV4-1 to TRBJ2-6; D is unclear. V was pared by 4 bases and J by 0 bases, with 16 bases between. This CDR3 is 18 amino acids long. Looked up from germline, CDR1 is MGHRA and CDR2 is YSYEKL. The CDR3 DNA follows: TGCGCCAGCAGCCCCCTCGGCGGAACCACCTCTGGGGCCAACGTCCTGACTTTC. It codes for CASSPLGGTTSGANVLTF.

Only a few counts were recorded for this clonotype. This sequence joins TRBV5-1 and TRBJ2-7; 9 bases are a match to TRBD1. The CDR3 runs 14 residues. The J segment lost 3 bases and the V segment lost 0 bases, leaving 1 base of the junction unmatched. In germline, CDR1 is SGHRS, CDR2 YFSETQ. The CDR3 region is CASSLGGQGYEQYV. The CDR3 DNA reads TGCGCCAGCAGCTTGGGGGGACAGGGCTACGAGCAGTACGTC.

This clonotype was picked up a small number of times. The genes are TRBV29-1 and TRBJ2-7; no definite D call. The CDR3 loop spans 11 amino acids. Germline V gene sequence: CDR1 SQVTM, CDR2 ANQGSEA. The V gene lost 1 base and the J gene lost 7 bases, with 8 bases spanning the gap. This CDR3 reads CSVEGPREQYF. CDR3 DNA: TGCAGCGTTGAAGGCCCGAGGGAGCAGTACTTC.

The sample holds a few counts of this clonotype. V usage is TRBV6-1 and J usage is TRBJ2-7, with 7 positions matching TRBD2. Germline V gene lookup returns CDR1 MNHNS and CDR2 SASEGT. Trimming at V came to 2 bases and at J to 6 bases, leaving 4 bases not matched to a gene. CDR3 size: 13 residues. DNA of the CDR3: TGTGCCAGCAGTGAATTACCGGGGGGCGAGCAGTACGTC. This translates into CASSELPGGEQYV.

This clonotype was observed a handful of times. This CDR3 is CASSRKTGGLSAYNSPLHF. The DNA of the CDR3 is TGTGCCAGCAGCAGAAAGACAGGGGGCTTGTCCGCCTATAATTCACCCCTCCACTTT. J is TRBJ1-6 and V is TRBV21-1; the table names TRBD1, a call not compared with the DNA. TRBV21-1 is marked as a pseudogene. The CDR3 consists of 19 residues.

This clonotype was seen ten or more times. CDR3 amino acids: CSATPGDRGMETQYF. CDR3 nucleotides: TGCAGTGCTACTCCCGGGGACAGAGGGATGGAGACCCAGTACTTC. The V call is TRBV20-1, the J call TRBJ2-5, with TRBD1 matching 7 bases. Germline V gene data show CDR1 as DFQATT and CDR2 as SNEGSKA (reference sequence). This CDR3 region has 15 residues. V was clipped by 4 bases and J by 5 bases; unmatched bases: 13.

This clonotype appeared a few times. The chain carries TRBV11-1 and TRBJ2-1; D may be TRBD1 (6 bases). The CDR3 totals 13 residues. Germline values: CDR1 SGHAT, CDR2 FQDESV (reference sequence). V was trimmed by 5 bases and J by 8 bases, leaving 13 bases between them. Here the CDR3 DNA reads TGTGCCAGCAGCGAGACAGGAGGCCATGAGCAGTTCTTC. Amino acids: CASSETGGHEQFF.

The sample holds a few counts of this clonotype. The V and J genes are TRBV6-1 and TRBJ2-7; 9 nucleotides line up with TRBD2. This CDR3 region has 14 residues. The trim removed 6 bases at V and 4 bases at J, leaving 7 bases unmatched. From germline, CDR1 is MNHNS and CDR2 SASEGT. The CDR3 DNA reads as TGTGCCAGCAGATTTGCGGGAGGGTCGTACGAGCAGTACTTC. As protein: CASRFAGGSYEQYF.

This clonotype occurred many times. The chain combines TRBV5-5 with TRBJ2-5; 8 bases are a match to TRBD1. The CDR3 loop spans 14 amino acids. CDR1 and CDR2 from the germline V gene are SGHKS and YYEKEE (reference sequence). The ends lost 2 bases at V and 3 bases at J; junction bases unmatched: 3. CDR3 residues: CASSFGTGEETQYF. The CDR3, as DNA: TGTGCCAGCAGCTTCGGGACAGGAGAAGAGACCCAGTACTTC.

The V and J genes are TRBV7-3 and TRBJ2-1; 8 bases map to TRBD1. J lost 8 bases, V lost 3 bases, and 9 bases had no gene match. CDR3 size: 15 residues. Germline CDR1 reads SGHTA; CDR2 reads FQGTGA. This CDR3 is CASSFTGGLNDEQFF. DNA of the CDR3: TGTGCCAGCAGCTTTACAGGGGGGTTGAACGATGAGCAGTTCTTC.